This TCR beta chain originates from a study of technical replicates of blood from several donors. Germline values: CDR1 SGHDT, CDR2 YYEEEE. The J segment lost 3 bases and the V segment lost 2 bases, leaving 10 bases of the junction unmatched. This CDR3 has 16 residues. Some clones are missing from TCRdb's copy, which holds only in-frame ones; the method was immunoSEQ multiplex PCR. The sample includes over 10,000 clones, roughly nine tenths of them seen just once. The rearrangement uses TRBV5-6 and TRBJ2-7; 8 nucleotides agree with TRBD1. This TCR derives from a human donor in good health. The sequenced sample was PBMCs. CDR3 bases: TGTGCCAGCAGCTTAGCCCCAGGGGGCGAGCGCTACGAGCAGTACTTC. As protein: CASSLAPGGERYEQYF.